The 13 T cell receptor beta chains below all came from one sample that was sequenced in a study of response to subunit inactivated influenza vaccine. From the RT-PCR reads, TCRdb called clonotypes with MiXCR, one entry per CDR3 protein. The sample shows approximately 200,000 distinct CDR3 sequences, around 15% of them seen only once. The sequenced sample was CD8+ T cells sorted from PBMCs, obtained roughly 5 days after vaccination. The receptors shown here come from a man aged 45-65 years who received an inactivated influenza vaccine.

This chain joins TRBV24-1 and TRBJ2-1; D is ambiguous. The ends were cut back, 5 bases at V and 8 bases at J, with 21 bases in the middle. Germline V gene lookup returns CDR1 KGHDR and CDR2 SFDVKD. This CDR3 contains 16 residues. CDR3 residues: CATSGTQRRSLDEQFF. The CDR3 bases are TGTGCCACCAGTGGCACGCAGCGACGTTCCCTCGATGAGCAGTTCTTC.

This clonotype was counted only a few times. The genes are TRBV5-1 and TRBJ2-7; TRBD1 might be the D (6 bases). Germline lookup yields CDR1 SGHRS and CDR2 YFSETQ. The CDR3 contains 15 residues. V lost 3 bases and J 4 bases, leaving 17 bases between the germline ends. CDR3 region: CASSSSRQEFYEQYF. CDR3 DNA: TGCGCCAGCAGCTCATCTCGACAGGAATTTTACGAGCAGTACTTC.

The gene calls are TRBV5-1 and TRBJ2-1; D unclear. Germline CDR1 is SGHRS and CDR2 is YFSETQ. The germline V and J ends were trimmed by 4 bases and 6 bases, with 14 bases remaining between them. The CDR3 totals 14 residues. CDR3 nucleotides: TGCGCCAGCAGCCCGCGGAGCCTAGGCAATGAGCAGTTCTTC. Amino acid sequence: CASSPRSLGNEQFF. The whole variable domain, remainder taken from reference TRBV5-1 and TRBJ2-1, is KAGVTQTPRYLIKTRGQQVTLSCSPISGHRSVSWYQQTPGQGLQFLFEYFSETQRNKGNFPGRFSGRQFSNSRSEMNVSTLELGDSALYLCASSPRSLGNEQFFGPGTRLTVL.

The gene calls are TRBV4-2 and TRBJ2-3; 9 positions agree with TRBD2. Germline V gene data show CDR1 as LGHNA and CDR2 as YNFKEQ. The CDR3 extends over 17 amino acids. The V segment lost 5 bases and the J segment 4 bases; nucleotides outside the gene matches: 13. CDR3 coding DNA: TGTGCCAGCAGCTCCCCGGGTAGCGGGAGTTTCCCAGATACGCAGTATTTT. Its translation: CASSSPGSGSFPDTQYF.

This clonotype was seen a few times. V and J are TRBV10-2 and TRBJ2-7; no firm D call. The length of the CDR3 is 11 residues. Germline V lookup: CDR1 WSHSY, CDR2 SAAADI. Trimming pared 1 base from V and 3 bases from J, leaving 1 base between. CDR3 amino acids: CASSEYYEQYF. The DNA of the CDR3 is TGCGCCAGCAGTGAGTACTACGAGCAGTACTTC.

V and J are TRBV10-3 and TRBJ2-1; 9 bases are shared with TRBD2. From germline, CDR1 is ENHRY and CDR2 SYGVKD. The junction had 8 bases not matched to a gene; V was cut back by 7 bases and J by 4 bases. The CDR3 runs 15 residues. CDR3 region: CAIKSETSGYNEQFF. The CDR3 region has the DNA TGTGCCATCAAAAGTGAGACTAGCGGATACAATGAGCAGTTCTTC.

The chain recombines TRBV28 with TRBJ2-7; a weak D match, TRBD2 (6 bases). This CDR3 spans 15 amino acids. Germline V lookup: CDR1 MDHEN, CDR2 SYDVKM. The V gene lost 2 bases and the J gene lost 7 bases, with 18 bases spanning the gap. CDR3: CASSLGWREIREQYF. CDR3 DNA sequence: TGTGCCAGCAGTTTAGGATGGAGGGAAATAAGGGAGCAGTACTTC. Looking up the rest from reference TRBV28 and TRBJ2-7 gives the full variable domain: DVKVTQSSRYLVKRTGEKVFLECVQDMDHENMFWYRQDPGLGLRLIYFSYDVKMKEKGDIPEGYSVSREKKERFSLILESASTNQTSMYLCASSLGWREIREQYFGPGTRLTVT.

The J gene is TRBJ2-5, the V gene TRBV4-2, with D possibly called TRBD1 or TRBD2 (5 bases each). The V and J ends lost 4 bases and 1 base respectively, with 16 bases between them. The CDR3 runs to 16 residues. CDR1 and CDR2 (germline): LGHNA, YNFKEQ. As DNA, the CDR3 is TGTGCCAGCAGCCCCGGGGCTTGGAAGCCCCAAGAGACCCAGTACTTC. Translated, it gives CASSPGAWKPQETQYF.

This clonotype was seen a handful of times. CDR3: CASSFWGADTPGHQPQHF. CDR3 bases: TGTGCCAGCAGTTTCTGGGGGGCGGATACCCCGGGCCATCAGCCCCAGCATTTT. The genes are TRBV28 and TRBJ1-5, with D tentatively TRBD1 (6 bases). The germline CDR1 and CDR2 sequences are MDHEN and SYDVKM. The ends were cut back, 3 bases at V and 5 bases at J, with 23 bases in the middle. The CDR3 has 18 amino acids.

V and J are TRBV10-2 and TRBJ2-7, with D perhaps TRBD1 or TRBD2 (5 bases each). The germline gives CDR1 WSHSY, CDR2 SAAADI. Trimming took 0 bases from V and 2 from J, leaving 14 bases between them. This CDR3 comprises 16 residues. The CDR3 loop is CASSESTWGMAYEQYF. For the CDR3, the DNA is TGCGCCAGCAGTGAGTCGACGTGGGGGATGGCCTACGAGCAGTACTTC.

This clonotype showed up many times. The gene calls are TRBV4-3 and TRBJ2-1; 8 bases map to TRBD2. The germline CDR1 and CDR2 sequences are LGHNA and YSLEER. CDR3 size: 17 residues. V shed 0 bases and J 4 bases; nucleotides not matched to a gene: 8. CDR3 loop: CASSQDRASGSYNEQFF. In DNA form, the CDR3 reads TGCGCCAGCAGCCAAGATAGGGCTAGCGGGTCGTACAATGAGCAGTTCTTC.

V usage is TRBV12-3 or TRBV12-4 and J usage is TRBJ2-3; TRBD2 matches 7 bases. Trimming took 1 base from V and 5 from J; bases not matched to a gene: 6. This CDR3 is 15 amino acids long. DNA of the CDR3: TGTGCCAGCAGTTTAGTTGGCGGGAGTTTAGATACGCAGTATTTT. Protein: CASSLVGGSLDTQYF.

CDR3 sequence reads: CASSQDSSGSSYNEQFF. The CDR3 region has the DNA TGCGCCAGCAGCCAAGATTCTAGCGGGAGCTCCTACAATGAGCAGTTCTTC. This chain joins TRBV4-1 and TRBJ2-1, with TRBD2 matching 10 bases. Germline V gives CDR1 MGHRA, CDR2 YSYEKL. The CDR3 is 17 residues long. V lost 0 bases, J lost 0 bases, and 2 bases stayed unmatched.